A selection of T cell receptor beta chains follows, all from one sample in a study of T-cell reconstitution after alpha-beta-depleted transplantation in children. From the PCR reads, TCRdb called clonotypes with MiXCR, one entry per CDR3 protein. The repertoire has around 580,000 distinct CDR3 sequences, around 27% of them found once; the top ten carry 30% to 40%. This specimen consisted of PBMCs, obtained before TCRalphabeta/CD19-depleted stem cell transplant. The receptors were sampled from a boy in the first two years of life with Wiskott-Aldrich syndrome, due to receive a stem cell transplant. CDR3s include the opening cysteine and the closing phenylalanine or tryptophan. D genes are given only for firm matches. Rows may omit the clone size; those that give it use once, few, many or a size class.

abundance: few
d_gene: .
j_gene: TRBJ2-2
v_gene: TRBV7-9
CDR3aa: CASSFLAGMNTGELFF
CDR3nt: TGTGCCAGCAGCTTTTTGGCGGGGATGAACACCGGGGAGCTGTTTTTT

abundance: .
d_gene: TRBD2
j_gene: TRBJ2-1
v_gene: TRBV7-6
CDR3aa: CASSLGVSSGTRYNEQFF
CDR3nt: TGTGCCAGCAGCTTAGGGGTTTCTAGCGGGACGAGATACAATGAGCAGTTCTTC

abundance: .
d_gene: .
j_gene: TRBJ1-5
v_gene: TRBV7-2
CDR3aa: CASSLRSGAQPQHF
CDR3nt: TGTGCCAGCAGCTTAAGATCAGGGGCTCAGCCCCAGCATTTT

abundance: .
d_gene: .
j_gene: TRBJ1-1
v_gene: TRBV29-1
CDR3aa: CSVQGDRLNTEAFF
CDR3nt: TGCAGCGTTCAGGGAGACCGCCTGAACACTGAAGCTTTCTTT

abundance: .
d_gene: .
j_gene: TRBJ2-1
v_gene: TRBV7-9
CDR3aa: CASRLTPPGNEQFF
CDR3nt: TGTGCCAGCAGATTAACCCCCCCAGGGAATGAGCAGTTCTTC

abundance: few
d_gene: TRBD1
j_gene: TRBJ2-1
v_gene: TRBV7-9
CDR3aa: CASSVRDRGNEQFF
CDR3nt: TGTGCCAGCAGCGTCCGGGACAGGGGTAATGAGCAGTTCTTC

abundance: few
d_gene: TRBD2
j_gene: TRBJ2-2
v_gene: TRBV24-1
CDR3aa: CATSPLAGANTGELFF
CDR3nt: TGTGCCACCAGTCCCCTAGCGGGAGCTAACACCGGGGAGCTGTTTTTT

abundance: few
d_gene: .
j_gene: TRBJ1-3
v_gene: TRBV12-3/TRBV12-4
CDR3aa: CASTVRNTIYF
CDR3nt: TGTGCCAGCACCGTTCGGAACACCATATATTTT

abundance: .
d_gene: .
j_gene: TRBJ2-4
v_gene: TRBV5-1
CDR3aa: CASSPGQPLAKNIQYF
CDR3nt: TGCGCCAGCAGCCCAGGACAGCCCTTAGCCAAAAACATTCAGTACTTC

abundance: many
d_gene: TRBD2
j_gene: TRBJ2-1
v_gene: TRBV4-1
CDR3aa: CASSPSGAYNEQFF
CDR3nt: TGCGCCAGCAGCCCAAGCGGGGCCTACAATGAGCAGTTCTTC

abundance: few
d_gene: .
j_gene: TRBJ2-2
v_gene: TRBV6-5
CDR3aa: CASSYFISRELFF
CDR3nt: TGTGCCAGCAGTTACTTCATCAGTCGGGAGCTGTTTTTT

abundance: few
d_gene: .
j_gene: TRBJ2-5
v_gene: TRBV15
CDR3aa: CATSRVEKETQYF
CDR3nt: TGTGCCACCAGCAGAGTTGAAAAAGAGACCCAGTACTTC

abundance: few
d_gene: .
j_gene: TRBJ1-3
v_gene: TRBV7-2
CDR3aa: CASSSHRWSGNTIYF
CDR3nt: TGTGCCAGCAGCTCCCACAGGTGGTCTGGAAACACCATATATTTT

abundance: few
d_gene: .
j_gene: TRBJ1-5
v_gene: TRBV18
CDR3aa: CASSSRGGNQPQHF
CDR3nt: TGTGCCAGCTCTTCCCGGGGGGGCAATCAGCCCCAGCATTTT

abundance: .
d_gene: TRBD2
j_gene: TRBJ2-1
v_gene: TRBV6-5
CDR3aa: CASSYSLADSYNEQFF
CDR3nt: TGTGCCAGCAGTTACTCACTAGCGGATTCCTACAATGAGCAGTTCTTC

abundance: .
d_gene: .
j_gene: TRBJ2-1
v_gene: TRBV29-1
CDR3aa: CSVEYPGGASYNEQFF
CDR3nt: TGCAGCGTTGAATACCCTGGGGGAGCCTCCTACAATGAGCAGTTCTTC

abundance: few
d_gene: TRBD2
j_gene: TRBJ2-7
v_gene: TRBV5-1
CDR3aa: CASSSLAGLYEQYF
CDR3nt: TGCGCCAGCAGCTCACTAGCGGGGCTATACGAGCAGTACTTC

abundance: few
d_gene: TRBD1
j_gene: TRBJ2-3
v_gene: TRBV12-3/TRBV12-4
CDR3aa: CASKGQGTDTQYF
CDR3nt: TGTGCCAGCAAGGGACAGGGAACAGATACTCAGTATTTT

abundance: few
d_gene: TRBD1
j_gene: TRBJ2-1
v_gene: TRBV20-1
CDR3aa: CSARDSDRGGYNEQFF
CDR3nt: TGCAGTGCTAGAGATTCGGACAGGGGTGGGTACAATGAGCAGTTCTTC

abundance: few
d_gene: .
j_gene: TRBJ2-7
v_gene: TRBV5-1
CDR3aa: CASSLKITAGVHEQYF
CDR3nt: TGCGCCAGCAGCTTGAAAATCACAGCCGGGGTCCACGAGCAGTACTTC

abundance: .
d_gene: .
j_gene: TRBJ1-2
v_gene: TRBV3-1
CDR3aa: CASSQDNLRGYTF
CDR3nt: TGTGCCAGCAGCCAAGATAATCTTCGTGGCTACACCTTC

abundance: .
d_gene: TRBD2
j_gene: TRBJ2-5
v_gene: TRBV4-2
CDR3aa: CASSLTSLAGGQETQYF
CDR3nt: TGTGCCAGCAGCCTCACCAGTCTAGCGGGAGGGCAAGAGACCCAGTACTTC

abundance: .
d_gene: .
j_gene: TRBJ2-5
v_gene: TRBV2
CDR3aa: CASKGQETQYF
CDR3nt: TGTGCCAGCAAGGGCCAAGAGACCCAGTACTTC

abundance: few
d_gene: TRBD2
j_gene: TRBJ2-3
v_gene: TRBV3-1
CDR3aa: CASSHSPTSEDTQYF
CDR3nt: TGTGCCAGCAGCCATTCCCCGACTAGCGAGGATACGCAGTATTTT

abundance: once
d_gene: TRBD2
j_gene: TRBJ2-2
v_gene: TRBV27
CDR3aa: CASSLDGRAYDNTGELFF
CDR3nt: TGTGCCAGCAGTTTAGACGGGAGGGCCTACGATAACACCGGGGAGCTGTTTTTT

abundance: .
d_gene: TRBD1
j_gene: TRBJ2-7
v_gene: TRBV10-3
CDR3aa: CAIRGDRAEQYF
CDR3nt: TGTGCCATCAGGGGGGACAGGGCCGAGCAGTACTTC

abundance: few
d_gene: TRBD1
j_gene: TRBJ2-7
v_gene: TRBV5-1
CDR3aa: CASSLNTGTGRAEQYF
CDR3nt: TGCGCCAGCAGCTTAAATACCGGGACAGGGAGGGCCGAGCAGTACTTC

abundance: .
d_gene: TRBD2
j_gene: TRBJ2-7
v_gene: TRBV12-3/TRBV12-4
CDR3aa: CASTRSGLAGEQYF
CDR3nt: TGTGCCAGCACTAGATCGGGACTAGCGGGAGAGCAGTACTTC

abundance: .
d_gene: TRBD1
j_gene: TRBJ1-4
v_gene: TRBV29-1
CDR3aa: CSVRDREDEKLFF
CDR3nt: TGCAGCGTGCGGGACAGGGAAGATGAAAAACTGTTTTTT

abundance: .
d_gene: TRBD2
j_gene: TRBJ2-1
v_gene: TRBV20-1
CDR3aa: CCAPGLAGGGDYNEQFF
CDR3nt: TGCTGTGCCCCGGGACTAGCGGGAGGGGGGGATTACAATGAGCAGTTCTTC

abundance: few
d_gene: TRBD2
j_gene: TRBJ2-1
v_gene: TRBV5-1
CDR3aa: CASSRRPGTSSDEQFF
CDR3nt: TGCGCCAGCAGCCGGAGACCCGGGACTAGCTCTGATGAGCAGTTCTTC

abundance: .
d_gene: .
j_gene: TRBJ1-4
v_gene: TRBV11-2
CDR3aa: CASSLDRGTNEKLFF
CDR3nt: TGTGCCAGCAGCTTAGACAGGGGTACTAATGAAAAACTGTTTTTT

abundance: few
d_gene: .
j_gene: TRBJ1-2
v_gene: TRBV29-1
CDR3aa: CSASPGGYYGYTF
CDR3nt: TGCAGCGCATCCCCAGGCGGCTACTATGGCTACACCTTC

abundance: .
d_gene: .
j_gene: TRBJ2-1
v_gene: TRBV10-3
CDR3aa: CAISAGPSSYNEQFF
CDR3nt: TGTGCCATCAGTGCGGGACCGAGCTCCTACAATGAGCAGTTCTTC

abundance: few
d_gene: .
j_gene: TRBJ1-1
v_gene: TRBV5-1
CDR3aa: CASSLLRGGTEAFF
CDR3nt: TGCGCCAGCAGCTTGCTCCGGGGCGGCACTGAAGCTTTCTTT

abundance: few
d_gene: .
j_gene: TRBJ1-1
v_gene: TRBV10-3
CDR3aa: CAIRKTSGTGNTEAFF
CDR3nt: TGTGCCATCAGAAAAACCTCCGGGACTGGGAACACTGAAGCTTTCTTT

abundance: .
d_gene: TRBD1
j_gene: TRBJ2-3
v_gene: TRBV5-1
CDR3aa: CASSLEPGTGDLDTQYF
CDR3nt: TGCGCCAGCAGCTTGGAACCCGGGACAGGGGATTTAGATACGCAGTATTTT

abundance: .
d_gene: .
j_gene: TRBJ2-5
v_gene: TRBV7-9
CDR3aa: CASSLAGPETQYF
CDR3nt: TGTGCCAGCAGCTTAGCAGGGCCAGAGACCCAGTACTTC

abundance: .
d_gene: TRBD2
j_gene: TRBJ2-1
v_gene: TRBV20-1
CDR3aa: CSARDRLAGAYEQFF
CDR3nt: TGCAGTGCTAGAGATCGACTAGCGGGAGCATATGAGCAGTTCTTC

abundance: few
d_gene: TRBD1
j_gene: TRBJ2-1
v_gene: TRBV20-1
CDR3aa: CSARDVDRVKVRVSYNEQFF
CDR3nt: TGCAGTGCTAGAGACGTGGACAGGGTCAAAGTGAGAGTGTCCTACAATGAGCAGTTCTTC

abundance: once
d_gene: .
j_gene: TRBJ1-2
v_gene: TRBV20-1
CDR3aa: CSARGPEYYGYTF
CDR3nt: TGCAGTGCTAGAGGCCCGGAATACTATGGCTACACCTTC

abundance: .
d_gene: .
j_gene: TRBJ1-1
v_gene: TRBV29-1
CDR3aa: CSVEESFF
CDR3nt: TGCAGCGTAGAAGAATCTTTCTTT

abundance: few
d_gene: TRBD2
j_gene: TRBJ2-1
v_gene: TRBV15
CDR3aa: CATKRTSAYNEQFF
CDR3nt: TGTGCCACCAAGAGGACTAGCGCCTACAATGAGCAGTTCTTC

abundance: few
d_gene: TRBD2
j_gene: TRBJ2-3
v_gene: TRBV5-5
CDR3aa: CASSSLAGVSDTQYF
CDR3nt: TGTGCCAGCAGCTCCCTAGCGGGAGTCTCAGATACGCAGTATTTT

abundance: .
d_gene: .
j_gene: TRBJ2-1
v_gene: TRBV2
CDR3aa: CASSEGLNNEQFF
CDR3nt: TGTGCCAGCAGTGAAGGGCTAAACAATGAGCAGTTCTTC

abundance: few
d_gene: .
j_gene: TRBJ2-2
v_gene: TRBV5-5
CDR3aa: CASSLYGDTGELFF
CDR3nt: TGTGCCAGCAGCTTGTACGGGGACACCGGGGAGCTGTTTTTT

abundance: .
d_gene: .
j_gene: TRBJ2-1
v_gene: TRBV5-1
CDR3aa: CASSEGPQAYNEQFF
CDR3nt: TGCGCCAGCAGCGAGGGGCCACAGGCCTACAATGAGCAGTTCTTC

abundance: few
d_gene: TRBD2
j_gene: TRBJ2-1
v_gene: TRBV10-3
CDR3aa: CAISESTLAGGEQFF
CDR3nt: TGTGCCATCAGTGAGTCGACACTAGCGGGCGGTGAGCAGTTCTTC

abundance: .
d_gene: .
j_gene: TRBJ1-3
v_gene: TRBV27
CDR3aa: CASSSAVRGTIYF
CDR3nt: TGTGCCAGCAGTTCGGCGGTCCGGGGCACCATATATTTT

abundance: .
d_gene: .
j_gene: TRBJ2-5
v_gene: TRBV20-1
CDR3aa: CSASDGFQETQYF
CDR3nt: TGCAGTGCTAGTGACGGATTCCAAGAGACCCAGTACTTC

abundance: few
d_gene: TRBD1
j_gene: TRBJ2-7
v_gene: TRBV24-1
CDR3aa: CATSDPGQGDYEQYF
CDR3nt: TGTGCCACCAGTGACCCGGGACAGGGGGACTACGAGCAGTACTTC

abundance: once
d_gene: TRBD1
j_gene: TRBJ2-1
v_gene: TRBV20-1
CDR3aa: CSASRDRLDNEQFF
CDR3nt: TGCAGTGCTTCGCGGGACAGGTTAGACAATGAGCAGTTCTTC